The 14 T cell receptor beta chains in this list originate from one sample, sequenced in a study of blood T cell repertoires in COVID-19. Here immunoSEQ multiplex PCR was the method, and the copy in TCRdb shows in-frame clones only, minus some. The table lists around 160,000 clones, approximately 87% of them singletons. Sequencing used peripheral blood. These receptors all stem from a woman in her 70s with COVID-19, enrolled during active disease.

This rearrangement joins TRBV19 to TRBJ2-2; 12 nucleotides match TRBD2. V lost 3 bases, J lost 4 bases, and 9 bases stayed unmatched. The CDR3 covers 18 residues. CDR1 is LNHDA and CDR2 is SQIVND in the germline V gene (reference sequence). This CDR3 reads CASSIRLAGASGTGELFF. DNA of the CDR3: TGTGCCAGTAGTATTCGACTAGCGGGGGCCTCGGGCACCGGGGAGCTGTTTTTT.

This clone was found a few times. V and J are TRBV19 and TRBJ2-7; possible D gene TRBD1, 6 bases. The CDR3 extends over 13 amino acids. Germline loops: CDR1 LNHDA, CDR2 SQIVND (reference sequence). Trimming shortened V by 2 bases and J by 2 bases, and 7 bases separated the two germline ends. The CDR3 is CASSITGTYEQYF. Written as DNA, the CDR3 is TGTGCCAGTAGTATAACAGGGACCTACGAGCAGTACTTC.

In this sample, this clone turned up a few times. In nucleotides, the CDR3 is TGTGCCAGCAGCCCACCCGCAGGGGGCTACAATCAGCCCCAGCATTTT. As protein: CASSPPAGGYNQPQHF. The genes are TRBV28 and TRBJ1-5, with TRBD1 matching 8 bases. The CDR3 runs to 16 residues. The germline CDR1 and CDR2 sequences are MDHEN and SYDVKM. J lost 3 bases, V lost 6 bases, and 10 bases had no gene match.

The V gene is TRBV10-3, the J gene TRBJ1-2; maybe TRBD1 (5 bases). This CDR3 is 15 amino acids long. V shed 2 bases and J shed 0 bases, with 10 bases lying between them. Germline V lookup: CDR1 ENHRY, CDR2 SYGVKD. This chain's CDR3 is CAISERGRSNYGYTF. The CDR3 DNA is TGTGCCATCAGTGAGAGGGGCAGATCTAACTATGGCTACACCTTC.

V usage is TRBV15 and J usage is TRBJ1-5; tentatively, D is TRBD1 (5 bases). Between the trimmed V and J ends, which lost 4 bases and 4 bases, there was a span of 11 bases. Germline CDR1 LNHNV, CDR2 YYDKDF (reference sequence). The CDR3 is 14 amino acids. CDR3 loop: CATSNTGSNQPQHF. The CDR3 coding sequence is TGTGCCACCAGCAATACAGGTTCTAATCAGCCCCAGCATTTT.

As DNA, the CDR3 is TGTGCCAGCAGCTTAGCCTATCTTAAAGAGACCCAGTACTTC. It encodes CASSLAYLKETQYF. V and J are TRBV7-9 and TRBJ2-5; D is unclear. Trimming removed 0 bases at V and 3 bases at J, with 8 bases between. Germline V CDR1 and CDR2: SEHNR, FQNEAQ (reference sequence). CDR3 length: 14 amino acids.

The genes are TRBV19 and TRBJ1-5; 9 bases match TRBD1. CDR3 size: 17 residues. The germline CDR1 and CDR2 sequences are LNHDA and SQIVND (reference sequence). Trimming took 2 bases from V and 0 from J; bases not matched to a gene: 5. CDR3 loop: CASSIRGGQGSNQPQHF. Here the CDR3 DNA reads TGTGCCAGTAGTATAAGAGGGGGACAGGGTAGCAATCAGCCCCAGCATTTT.

V gene TRBV18 combines with J gene TRBJ2-7; D gene uncertain. CDR1 is KGHSH and CDR2 is LQKENI in the germline V gene. The CDR3 loop spans 13 amino acids. V was shortened by 2 bases and J by 3 bases, with 8 bases between the two germline ends. CDR3 residues: CASSPTVRYEQYF. CDR3 in DNA: TGTGCCAGCTCACCAACAGTTCGCTACGAGCAGTACTTC.

The rearrangement uses TRBV29-1 and TRBJ2-1, with 8 bases fitting TRBD2. This CDR3 is built from 13 residues. Per germline, CDR1 SQVTM and CDR2 ANQGSEA. The junction had 4 bases not matched to a gene; V was cut back by 3 bases and J by 6 bases. The CDR3 DNA sequence: TGCAGCGTTGACACAGCGGGGGTCAATGAGCAGTTCTTC. This sequence encodes CSVDTAGVNEQFF.

J is TRBJ1-5 and V is TRBV27, with TRBD1 matching 9 bases. V dropped 3 bases and J dropped 4; count of bases not matched to a gene: 7. CDR1 is MNHEY and CDR2 is SMNVEV in the germline V gene (reference sequence). This CDR3 region has 16 residues. CDR3 coding DNA: TGTGCCAGCAGTTTCACCGGGACAGGGCTAAATCAGCCCCAGCATTTT. This sequence encodes CASSFTGTGLNQPQHF.

The chain has TRBV14 and TRBJ2-1; maybe TRBD2 (6 bases). This CDR3 has 16 residues. Germline lookup yields CDR1 SGHDN and CDR2 FVKESK. V lost 0 bases to trimming and J lost 5 bases, with 14 bases between them. The chain's CDR3 is CASSQDPWPGDNEQFF. The CDR3 DNA sequence: TGTGCCAGCAGCCAAGACCCCTGGCCGGGGGACAATGAGCAGTTCTTC.

The chain has TRBV28 and TRBJ2-3, with 11 bases matching TRBD2. This CDR3 is 16 amino acids long. With 5 bases clipped from V and 2 bases from J, the junction kept 6 bases outside the gene matches. The germline V gene has CDR1 MDHEN and CDR2 SYDVKM. The CDR3 sequence: CASSQRSGGATDTQYF. The CDR3 DNA reads TGTGCCAGCAGTCAGCGTAGCGGGGGGGCCACAGATACGCAGTATTTT.

This clone showed up just once. In DNA form, the CDR3 reads TGTGCCAGCAGTTTACCCACAGGGGGTCTGCGGGAGCTGTTTTTT. It specifies CASSLPTGGLRELFF. V and J are TRBV28 and TRBJ2-2, with 8 bases identical to TRBD1. Germline trimming cut 2 bases from V and 9 bases from J; bases unmatched to any gene: 8. The CDR3 is 15 residues long. Germline assignment: CDR1 MDHEN and CDR2 SYDVKM.

For the CDR3, the DNA is TGTGCCAGCAGTGAAACTAGCGGGGCGACCGGGGAGCTGTTTTTT. This translates into CASSETSGATGELFF. The chain uses TRBV2 and TRBJ2-2; 10 nucleotides agree with TRBD2. The junction had 2 bases not matched to a gene; V was cut back by 2 bases and J by 5 bases. Germline V gives CDR1 SNHLY, CDR2 FYNNEI. CDR3 length: 15 residues.